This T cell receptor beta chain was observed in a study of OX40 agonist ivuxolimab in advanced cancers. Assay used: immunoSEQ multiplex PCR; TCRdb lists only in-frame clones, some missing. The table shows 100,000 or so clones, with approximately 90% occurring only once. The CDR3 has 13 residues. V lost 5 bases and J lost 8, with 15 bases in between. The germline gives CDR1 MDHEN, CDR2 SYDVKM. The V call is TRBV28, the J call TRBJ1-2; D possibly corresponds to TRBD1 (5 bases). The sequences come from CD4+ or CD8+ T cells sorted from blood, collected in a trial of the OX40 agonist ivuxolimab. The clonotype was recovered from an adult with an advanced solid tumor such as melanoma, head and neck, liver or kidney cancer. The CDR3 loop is CASSPGPRPGYTF. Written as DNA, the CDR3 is TGTGCCAGCAGTCCGGGACCGCGGCCGGGCTACACCTTC.